Sequencing of this T cell receptor beta chain was carried out in a study of beta chain features in type 1 diabetes. Study-wide findings and caveats: The naive, central memory and Treg TCRB repertoires showed an apparent similarity that was greater among patients than among healthy donors.

The germline V gene encodes CDR1 SGHDT and CDR2 YYEEEE. Losses at the gene ends were 1 base for V and 4 bases for J; bases not matched to a gene: 8. The CDR3 sequence is 16 residues long. Comments on this clone: Its antigen is currently unknown.

As every portion of the isolated RNA was reverse transcribed, the sequencing read expressed TCRB transcripts. About 3.4 million reads on average were seen across naive, central memory and regulatory T cell samples. Sequenced by immunoSEQ multiplex PCR; TCRdb stores in-frame clones only, minus some. The sample includes some 400,000 clones, over 12% of them seen just once. The source of this sequence is a woman between 18 and 29 years old in good health. The chain has TRBV5-6 and TRBJ2-1, with 7 bases matching TRBD1. Material: naive CD4+ T cells from blood. CDR3 residues: CASSLTGQISYNEQFF. The CDR3 DNA follows: TGTGCCAGCAGCTTGACGGGACAGATATCATACAATGAGCAGTTCTTC.